A single sample is the source of the 15 T cell receptor beta chains below, sequenced in a study of blood T cell repertoires in COVID-19. The protocol was immunoSEQ multiplex PCR, while the TCRdb copy is restricted to in-frame clones and leaves out a portion. The table lists 75,000 to 100,000 clones, 82% of them singletons. Sequencing was performed on peripheral blood. All receptors derive from a man in his fifties or sixties with active or convalescent COVID-19.

This clone was recorded a few times. The rearrangement uses TRBV11-1 and TRBJ2-1; the match to TRBD2 covers 7 bases. Germline trimming cut 0 bases from V and 10 bases from J; bases unmatched to any gene: 15. Germline lookup yields CDR1 SGHAT and CDR2 FQDESV (reference sequence). CDR3 length: 17 amino acids. Written as DNA, the CDR3 is TGTGCCAGCAGCTTAGCGCGAGGGACTATCCGCGTATACGAGCAGTTCTTC. Its protein product is CASSLARGTIRVYEQFF.

J is TRBJ2-3 and V is TRBV6-5; 8 nucleotides match TRBD2. V gave up 5 bases and J gave up 2 bases; unmatched junction bases: 6. This CDR3 has 15 amino acids. Germline CDR1 is MNHEY and CDR2 is SVGAGI. The CDR3 DNA reads as TGTGCCAGCAGTCGGGGGGGGTTCTCCACAGATACGCAGTATTTT. Protein product: CASSRGGFSTDTQYF.

A few counts support this clone. The V and J genes are TRBV5-6 and TRBJ1-6, with TRBD1 as a possible D gene (6 bases). CDR1 is SGHDT and CDR2 is YYEEEE in the germline V gene. V lost 3 bases to trimming and J lost 6 bases, with 13 bases between them. The CDR3 consists of 15 residues. Here the CDR3 reads CASSSLQGSNSPLHF. In DNA form, the CDR3 reads TGTGCCAGCAGCTCTCTACAGGGTAGTAATTCACCCCTCCACTTT.

Notes on this clone: An end of the junction differs from the germline gene, which may be a read error. Other nucleotide sequences in the sample specify the same CDR3. V gene TRBV7-6 combines with J gene TRBJ2-3; 14 positions agree with TRBD2. CDR3 length equals 20 residues. In germline, CDR1 is SGHVS, CDR2 FNYEAQ. CDR3 in amino acids: CASSSTPGLAGGGRRDTQYF. In DNA form, the CDR3 reads TGTGCCAGTAGCTCCACCCCCGGACTAGCGGGGGGTGGTAGAAGGGATACGCAGTATTTT. Looking up the rest from reference TRBV7-6 and TRBJ2-3 gives the full variable domain: GAGVSQSPRYKVTKRGQDVALRCDPISGHVSLYWYRQALGQGPEFLTYFNYEAQQDKSGLPNDRFSAERPEGSISTLTIQRTEQRDSAMYRCASSSTPGLAGGGRRDTQYFGPGTRLTVL.

The J gene is TRBJ2-1, the V gene TRBV3-1 (or the pseudogene TRBV3-2); 9 bases fit TRBD2. This CDR3 comprises 14 residues. In germline, CDR1 is LGHDT, CDR2 YNNKEL (reference sequence). With 4 bases clipped from V and 9 bases from J, the junction kept 7 bases outside the gene matches. The CDR3 is CASSPTAGLAEQFF. DNA for the CDR3: TGTGCCAGCAGCCCGACCGCGGGACTAGCTGAGCAGTTCTTC.

The CDR3 sequence is CASSRGGSGQETQYF. The DNA for the CDR3 is TGTGCCAGCAGTCGCGGGGGGTCAGGTCAAGAGACCCAGTACTTC. This sequence joins TRBV7-9 and TRBJ2-5, with 8 bases identical to TRBD2. The CDR3 totals 15 residues. Germline-derived CDR1 and CDR2 are SEHNR and FQNEAQ (reference sequence). The trim removed 6 bases at V and 2 bases at J, leaving 8 bases unmatched. The whole variable domain, filled in from reference TRBV7-9 and TRBJ2-5, reads DTGVSQNPRHKITKRGQNVTFRCDPISEHNRLYWYRQTLGQGPEFLTYFQNEAQLEKSRLLSDRFSAERPKGSFSTLEIQRTEQGDSAMYLCASSRGGSGQETQYFGPGTRLLVL.

This clone was seen only a few times. The chain combines TRBV2 with TRBJ2-3; 7 nucleotides line up with TRBD1. This CDR3 has 14 amino acids. V shed 7 bases, J shed 0 bases, and the junction held 4 bases outside the gene matches. Germline CDR1 is SNHLY and CDR2 is FYNNEI. Written as DNA, the CDR3 is TGTGCCAGCATGGACAGGCTTAGCACAGATACGCAGTATTTT. This codes for CASMDRLSTDTQYF.

The V call is TRBV28, the J call TRBJ1-2; maybe TRBD1 (6 bases). This CDR3 comprises 13 residues. The germline CDR1 and CDR2 sequences are MDHEN and SYDVKM. V was trimmed by 7 bases and J by 6 bases, leaving 15 bases between them. The CDR3 coding sequence is TGTGCCAGCAAGGGGGTCCATGAAAATGGCTACACCTTC. This codes for CASKGVHENGYTF.

This clone has just a few counts. The same CDR3 can be traced to other DNA sequences in this sample. This chain links TRBV19 with TRBJ1-6, with TRBD1 matching over 11 bases. The CDR3 is made up of 14 amino acids. Losses at the gene ends were 6 bases for V and 6 bases for J; bases not matched to a gene: 1. The germline CDR1 and CDR2 sequences are LNHDA and SQIVND (reference sequence). Here the CDR3 reads CASRGTGGNSPLHF. The CDR3 bases are TGTGCCAGTAGGGGGACAGGGGGTAATTCACCCCTCCACTTT.

The rearrangement links TRBV3-1 (or the pseudogene TRBV3-2) to TRBJ1-1; no clear D. Trimming pared 3 bases from V and 6 bases from J, leaving 11 bases between. Germline CDR1 is LGHDT and CDR2 is YNNKEL (reference sequence). The length of the CDR3 is 13 residues. The CDR3 nucleotides read TGTGCCAGCAGCCAGGCGACACTTTCTGAAGCTTTCTTT. It specifies CASSQATLSEAFF.

The chain combines TRBV2 with TRBJ2-4, with D possibly TRBD2 on 7 matching bases. The germline V gene encodes CDR1 SNHLY and CDR2 FYNNEI. The CDR3 runs to 17 residues. V dropped 2 bases and J dropped 0 bases, with 14 bases sitting between them. For the CDR3, the DNA is TGTGCCAGCAGTGAAATTGTCGGGGGGCAAGCCAAAAACATTCAGTACTTC. Its protein is CASSEIVGGQAKNIQYF.

The chain links TRBV7-2 to TRBJ1-1, with 9 bases that match TRBD1. The V and J ends lost 5 bases and 5 bases, in that order; junction bases with no gene match: 9. Germline lookup yields CDR1 SGHTA and CDR2 FQGNSA. The CDR3 consists of 15 residues. This CDR3 is CASSRPTGGGTEAFF. The CDR3 DNA is TGTGCCAGCAGCCGCCCGACAGGGGGAGGGACTGAAGCTTTCTTT.

This clone came up a few times. The chain combines TRBV13 with TRBJ1-6; a possible D gene is TRBD1 (6 bases). Trimming left V 5 bases short and J 2 bases short, with 13 bases between. The CDR3 runs to 16 residues. Germline V gene sequence: CDR1 PRHDT, CDR2 FYEKMQ (reference sequence). CDR3 sequence reads: CASSRRYRAYNSPLHF. The DNA for the CDR3 is TGTGCCAGCAGCCGCCGTTACAGGGCCTATAATTCACCCCTCCACTTT.

J is TRBJ2-5 and V is TRBV5-4; 9 bases line up with TRBD2. Trimming at V came to 0 bases and at J to 4 bases, leaving 4 bases not matched to a gene. The germline V gene encodes CDR1 SGHNT and CDR2 YYREEE (reference sequence). The CDR3 runs 15 residues. The CDR3 sequence is CASSLGLAVRETQYF. In nucleotides, the CDR3 is TGTGCCAGCAGCTTGGGACTAGCGGTACGAGAGACCCAGTACTTC.

The chain links TRBV5-1 to TRBJ2-1, with D possibly matching TRBD1 (6 bases). The germline CDR1 and CDR2 sequences are SGHRS and YFSETQ. This CDR3 has 15 residues. Trimming left V 0 bases short and J 2 bases short, with 9 bases between. The CDR3 sequence: CASSLEGVPYNEQFF. Here the CDR3 DNA reads TGCGCCAGCAGCTTGGAGGGGGTCCCCTACAATGAGCAGTTCTTC.